Each of the 7 T cell receptor beta chains below was sequenced from the same sample in a study of T cells after yellow fever vaccination. TCRdb re-called the 5' RACE reads through MiXCR, storing one row per CDR3 protein. The repertoire holds roughly 32,000 distinct CDR3 sequences, with roughly 10% as singletons. The sample in question was PBMCs, either bulk or a sorted T-cell subset (CD4+, CD8+, memory, or dextramer-sorted; not recorded which), obtained approximately 15 days after the first yellow fever vaccination. The receptor source for this set is a man between 18 and 29 years old who received the YFV17D yellow fever vaccine.

Details on this clonotype: Given a much more abundant clone one base away, this may be a read error. For the CDR3, the DNA is TGTGCCAGCAGTTGGACTAGCGCGGGCTGGGAGCTGTTTTTT. It yields the protein CASSWTSAGWELFF. The chain joins TRBV6-5 to TRBJ2-2, with 9 positions matching TRBD2. CDR1 is MNHEY, CDR2 SVGAGI, per germline. CDR3 length: 14 amino acids. J gave up 9 bases and V 4 bases, and 6 bases lay outside the gene matches.

This clonotype was counted only a few times. The chain recombines TRBV5-6 with TRBJ1-4; TRBD1 is a possible D gene (5 bases). The CDR3 extends over 16 amino acids. V lost 4 bases and J 0 bases, leaving 13 bases between the germline ends. CDR1 is SGHDT, CDR2 YYEEEE, per germline. CDR3 nucleotides: TGTGCCAGCAGCCCCACGGGGGATGCAACTAATGAAAAACTGTTTTTT. This sequence encodes CASSPTGDATNEKLFF. Full variable domain (missing parts from reference TRBV5-6 and TRBJ1-4): DAGVTQSPTHLIKTRGQQVTLRCSPKSGHDTVSWYQQALGQGPQFIFQYYEEEERQRGNFPDRFSGHQFPNYSSELNVNALLLGDSALYLCASSPTGDATNEKLFFGSGTQLSVL.

The chain recombines TRBV11-2 with TRBJ2-3; 9 bases are a match to TRBD2. The CDR3 runs 17 residues. Germline V lookup: CDR1 SGHAT, CDR2 FQNNGV. The trim removed 3 bases at V and 4 bases at J, leaving 11 bases unmatched. CDR3 region: CASSFGTSWGGADTQYF. CDR3 bases: TGTGCCAGCAGCTTTGGGACTAGCTGGGGGGGGGCAGATACGCAGTATTTT.

This clonotype is deemed medium-sized. V is TRBV24-1 and J is TRBJ1-5, with a possible D match to TRBD1 (5 bases). V was cut by 11 bases and J by 2 bases, with 12 bases left in between. The CDR3 length is 13 residues. Germline assignment: CDR1 KGHDR and CDR2 SFDVKD. In DNA, the CDR3 is TGTGCCATCTCGGGGGGTGGCAATCAGCCCCAGCATTTT. This codes for CAISGGGNQPQHF.

The table lists this clonotype with many counts. This sequence joins TRBV10-3 and TRBJ2-7; 10 bases align to TRBD1. V was pared by 6 bases and J by 4 bases, with 6 bases of the junction left unmatched. CDR3 length equals 14 residues. CDR1 ENHRY and CDR2 SYGVKD come from the germline V gene. The CDR3 sequence: CAIRVSGQGYEQYF. The CDR3 region has the DNA TGTGCCATCAGGGTTTCGGGACAGGGGTACGAGCAGTACTTC.

This clonotype appeared many times. The gene calls are TRBV7-2 and TRBJ2-3; the D gene is possibly TRBD2 (6 bases). Germline V gives CDR1 SGHTA, CDR2 FQGNSA. The V and J ends lost 1 base and 6 bases respectively, with 11 bases between them. The CDR3 extends over 14 amino acids. The CDR3 loop reads CASSLGGDVDTQYF. The DNA of the CDR3 is TGTGCCAGCAGCTTAGGGGGGGACGTGGATACGCAGTATTTT.

This clonotype came up many times. The chain joins TRBV4-1 to TRBJ2-7; 7 positions agree with TRBD1. The CDR3 loop spans 15 amino acids. Germline CDR1 MGHRA, CDR2 YSYEKL. J was trimmed by 2 bases and V by 0 bases; bases with no gene match: 4. CDR3 loop: CASSQEITGAYEQYF. As DNA, the CDR3 is TGCGCCAGCAGCCAAGAAATTACAGGGGCCTACGAGCAGTACTTC.